This paragraph reports one T cell receptor (beta chain). The clone's antigen remains unknown. Nothing much larger sits one base from this clone, and base qualities are not available. This record comes from a study of shared clonotypes between healthy human individuals (dated by TCRdb to about 2020). Some background on the complete study: A few men and two women, aged 18 to 49 years, made up the cohort. To increase sequencing depth and limit assay-specific biases, different laboratories used diverse techniques to prepare libraries and sequence TCR repertoires. Each donor's leukapheresis produced roughly between about 0.9 and 9.5 billion PBMCs. The study deeply sequenced blood TCR repertoires of five healthy adults to estimate repertoire size and the extent of clonotype sharing between individuals.

Healthy HIV-negative adults with no recently reported acute infections or vaccinations were included as donors. Every donor was a Caucasian adult residing in Nashville, Tennessee, USA. For unsorted samples, roughly 91 million PBMCs were counted, and genomic DNA was extracted using the QIAamp DNA Blood Mini kit. Blood was obtained by leukapheresis, after which PBMCs were separated by Ficoll-Histopaque density gradient centrifugation and cryopreserved in liquid nitrogen vapor phase. Reading from cysteine to phenylalanine, the CDR3 counts 13 amino acids. Only the CDR3 portion is preserved as DNA: 39 bases, with reading frame beginning at the first base. Looking up the germline V gene yields CDR1 MDHEN and CDR2 SYDVKM. V is cut by 3 bases and J by 5 bases, and the space between the germline ends is 11 bases. Using the deep immunoSEQ assay, TCR CDR3 regions were amplified from genomic DNA by multiplex PCR. For each cell subset, the extracted genomic DNA was distributed evenly across all wells of several immunoSEQ 96-well plates, and each plate served as one replicate. Each replicate PCR for unsorted PBMC received 300 to 350 ng genomic DNA, equal to 30,000 to 35,000 T cell genomes. Ten immunoSEQ deep assay plates were used to sequence unsorted PBMC genomic DNA. Purified libraries were quantified with a Qubit 3.0 fluorometer, sized on a Bioanalyzer 2100, and re-quantified with the KAPA Library Quantification kit. Every immunoSEQ 96-well plate was sequenced on a dedicated single-read 150-cycle Illumina NextSeq 550 flow cell. The study's own analysis went as follows. Because the immunoSEQ output held only junctional sequences and lacked quality scores, the filtering could not match the filtering applied to full-length reads. To assign V/J genes and CDR3, sequences were annotated against IMGT germline references using PyIR, a Python wrapper for IgBLAST v1.9. Any read was removed if the V/J assignment was weak (E-value above 1e-6), the CDR3 was missing, or the read contained stop codons, out-of-frame junctions, or ambiguous translated residues. V3J clonotypes were defined as sequences sharing the same inferred V gene, J gene, and CDR3 amino acid sequence. Percentage overlap between repertoires was computed as shared unique clonotypes divided by the size of the smaller repertoire. Richness of each repertoire was evaluated using RTK rarefaction, the Chao1 estimator, and Recon v2.1 estimates of unobserved clonotypes. TCRdb carries this immuneACCESS record with in-frame sequences only. Its versions omit some clonotypes, under half of them owing to an unresolved V gene in the studies checked, with the rest unexplained. V and J calls and clone size follow that table, whereas D and trimming were derived from the DNA. Recorded for this sample are 450,000 to 500,000 clones; roughly 80% of them occurred a single time. The ten top clones hold 12% of the sample.

Results and caveats for the whole study, not just this receptor: The small number of donors limited the genetic and exposure-history diversity represented. Sampling was restricted to blood, and TCR repertoires in tissue are likely to differ from TCR repertoires in blood. Based on pairwise subsampling, the degree of clonotype sharing among donors was expected to be affected by sequencing depth.

The sequencing input was PBMCs. The clonotype was recovered from a woman between 40 and 55 years old in good health. Some clones in this sample may be carry-over from other donors' samples. The chain employs TRBV28 and TRBJ2-7, and TRBD2 may be the D gene, going by 5 matching bases. DNA sequence: TGTGCCAGCAGTTTGCTAGCTGGGGACGAGCAGTACTTC. Its coded protein is CASSLLAGDEQYF.